One sample yielded the 21 T cell receptor beta chains listed below, sequenced in a study of shared clonotypes between healthy human individuals. Libraries were prepared by immunoSEQ multiplex PCR; TCRdb keeps only in-frame clonotypes and omits some of them. The sample contains around 350,000 clones, 73% of which appear only once. The material sequenced was memory CD4+ T cells sorted from blood. The subset denotes: CD45RA-negative fraction. These receptors were obtained from a man aged 25-40 years in good health.

Comment on this clone: The sample contains more than one DNA sequence encoding this CDR3. The chain carries TRBV18 and TRBJ2-5; 7 positions agree with TRBD2. Per germline, CDR1 KGHSH and CDR2 LQKENI. Trimming took 2 bases from V and 3 from J; bases not matched to a gene: 0. The length of the CDR3 is 13 residues. This CDR3 is CASSPGGEETQYF. CDR3 in DNA: TGTGCCAGCTCACCAGGGGGGGAAGAGACCCAGTACTTC.

This chain joins TRBV5-1 and TRBJ2-7; possibly TRBD2 for D (6 bases). With 2 bases removed from V and 4 bases from J, the gap between germline ends came to 13 bases. Germline V gene lookup returns CDR1 SGHRS and CDR2 YFSETQ. The CDR3 contains 14 residues. CDR3 sequence (DNA): TGCGCCAGCAGCTTATCCACGGGGGAATACGAGCAGTACTTC. It translates to CASSLSTGEYEQYF.

The chain joins TRBV6-6 to TRBJ2-7, with TRBD2 identical over 11 bases. This CDR3 comprises 15 residues. The germline CDR1 and CDR2 sequences are MNHNY and SVGAGI (reference sequence). J gave up 4 bases and V 4 bases, and 6 bases lay outside the gene matches. In DNA form, the CDR3 reads TGTGCCAGCAGTTCTACTAGCGGGAGTATTTACGAGCAGTACTTC. This sequence encodes CASSSTSGSIYEQYF.

This clone was counted a few times. This rearrangement joins TRBV5-1 to TRBJ1-3; no definite D call. CDR1 SGHRS and CDR2 YFSETQ come from the germline V gene. V lost 4 bases, J lost 0 bases, and 8 bases lay in between. The CDR3 loop spans 14 amino acids. CDR3 sequence (DNA): TGCGCCAGCAGCGGCGGCACCTCTGGAAACACCATATATTTT. As protein: CASSGGTSGNTIYF.

The genes are TRBV5-4 and TRBJ2-1; D gene uncertain. The length of the CDR3 is 19 residues. Germline V CDR1 and CDR2: SGHNT, YYREEE (reference sequence). Trimming pared 0 bases from V and 0 bases from J, leaving 19 bases between. CDR3: CASSLVLSGGGISYNEQFF. The CDR3 DNA reads as TGTGCCAGCAGCTTGGTGCTCTCCGGTGGCGGAATCTCCTACAATGAGCAGTTCTTC.

This clone has more than one count but fewer than ten. The chain has TRBV6-6 and TRBJ2-1, with 9 bases fitting TRBD1. The CDR3 totals 15 residues. Germline V gives CDR1 MNHNY, CDR2 SVGAGI (reference sequence). Unmatched junction bases numbered 6, after V lost 6 bases and J lost 3 bases. This CDR3 reads CASSKGQGGYNEQFF. The CDR3 DNA is TGTGCCAGCAGCAAGGGACAGGGAGGCTACAATGAGCAGTTCTTC.

The count of this clone is one. V is TRBV27 and J is TRBJ2-7; D tentatively reads TRBD1 or TRBD2 (5 bases each). The CDR3 covers 14 residues. V lost 6 bases and J lost 5, with 17 bases in between. Germline-derived CDR1 and CDR2 are MNHEY and SMNVEV (reference sequence). The CDR3 sequence: CASSQTGTFNEQYF. The CDR3 coding sequence is TGTGCCAGCAGCCAAACCGGGACGTTTAACGAGCAGTACTTC.

V gene TRBV5-1 combines with J gene TRBJ2-3; 7 bases map to TRBD2. The CDR3 extends over 16 amino acids. Germline V gene lookup returns CDR1 SGHRS and CDR2 YFSETQ. Germline trimming cut 4 bases from V and 5 bases from J; bases unmatched to any gene: 13. CDR3 coding DNA: TGCGCCAGCAGCCGCACCTGGGCGGGAGATGGAGATACGCAGTATTTT. Protein: CASSRTWAGDGDTQYF.

The chain recombines TRBV5-4 with TRBJ2-1, with unresolved D. This CDR3 is 15 amino acids long. V lost 0 bases, J lost 2 bases, and 9 bases lay in between. The V gene's germline CDR1 is SGHNT and CDR2 YYREEE (reference sequence). DNA for the CDR3: TGTGCCAGCAGCTTGGAAAGTGGGACCTACAATGAGCAGTTCTTC. Translating it yields CASSLESGTYNEQFF.

This chain connects TRBV27 to TRBJ1-1, with a weak D call TRBD1 (6 bases). The germline gives CDR1 MNHEY, CDR2 SMNVEV (reference sequence). The V end lost 5 bases, the J end lost 3 bases, and 13 bases lay between the germline ends. There are 14 residues in the CDR3. CDR3 DNA: TGTGCCAGCAGTCCACAGGGAGGTTACACTGAAGCTTTCTTT. The encoded protein is CASSPQGGYTEAFF.

Remarks on this clone: This is likely an artifact of a read error, given a far larger clone one base away. At the DNA level, this CDR3 is encoded by other sequences in the same sample as well. The genes are TRBV5-1 and TRBJ2-7; TRBD2 agrees at 10 bases. The V segment lost 0 bases and the J segment 4 bases; nucleotides outside the gene matches: 7. The CDR3 runs 16 residues. Germline CDR1 and CDR2: SGHRS and YFSETQ. CDR3 amino acids: CASSLDPGLARYEQYF. The DNA for the CDR3 is TGCGCCAGCAGCTTGGATCCGGGACTAGCGAGGTACGAGCAGTACTTC.

This clone was detected only once. The chain combines TRBV11-2 with TRBJ1-2; maybe TRBD1 (6 bases). CDR3 size: 14 residues. The germline V and J ends were trimmed by 1 base and 5 bases, with 11 bases remaining between them. Germline-derived CDR1 and CDR2 are SGHAT and FQNNGV. The CDR3 DNA reads as TGTGCCAGCAGCTTAGGTGGGACACAGTATGGCTACACCTTC. This translates into CASSLGGTQYGYTF. The full variable domain, rest sourced from reference TRBV11-2 and TRBJ1-2, is EAGVAQSPRYKIIEKRQSVAFWCNPISGHATLYWYQQILGQGPKLLIQFQNNGVVDDSQLPKDRFSAERLKGVDSTLKIQPAKLEDSAVYLCASSLGGTQYGYTFGSGTRLTVV.

This clone was observed a single time. The J gene is TRBJ1-1, the V gene TRBV29-1, with D perhaps matching TRBD1 (5 bases). Trimming took off 7 bases at V and 1 base at J, with 16 bases between the two ends. CDR1 SQVTM and CDR2 ANQGSEA come from the germline V gene. The CDR3 has 14 residues. The CDR3 region has the DNA TGCAGCGCCCGGGGGGGGAGTCGGAACACTGAAGCTTTCTTT. It specifies CSARGGSRNTEAFF.

Points on this clone: A read error may explain this, as a much larger clone is one base away. Other nucleotide sequences from this sample produce the same CDR3. V usage is TRBV5-6 and J usage is TRBJ2-7, with 7 bases aligning to TRBD1. CDR3 size: 13 residues. J was trimmed by 5 bases and V by 8 bases; bases with no gene match: 10. Germline loops: CDR1 SGHDT, CDR2 YYEEEE. The CDR3 here is CASSPADRDEQYF. The DNA of the CDR3 is TGTGCCAGTAGCCCGGCCGACAGGGACGAGCAGTACTTC. Using reference TRBV5-6 and TRBJ2-7 for the parts outside the CDR3, the full variable domain is DAGVTQSPTHLIKTRGQQVTLRCSPKSGHDTVSWYQQALGQGPQFIFQYYEEEERQRGNFPDRFSGHQFPNYSSELNVNALLLGDSALYLCASSPADRDEQYFGPGTRLTVT.

The rearrangement joins TRBV28 to TRBJ2-5; TRBD2 matches 8 bases. Trimming cost V 5 bases and J 1 base; bases outside gene matches: 9. Germline CDR1 is MDHEN and CDR2 is SYDVKM. The CDR3 has 16 amino acids. The CDR3 DNA is TGTGCCAGCAGTACCGCCGGGAGGGACATCCAAGAGACCCAGTACTTC. This translates into CASSTAGRDIQETQYF. The full variable domain, in which reference TRBV28 and TRBJ2-5 provide the parts outside the CDR3, is DVKVTQSSRYLVKRTGEKVFLECVQDMDHENMFWYRQDPGLGLRLIYFSYDVKMKEKGDIPEGYSVSREKKERFSLILESASTNQTSMYLCASSTAGRDIQETQYFGPGTRLLVL.

The chain couples TRBV27 to TRBJ2-5, with D tentatively TRBD1 or TRBD2 (5 bases each). The CDR3 covers 14 residues. CDR1 MNHEY and CDR2 SMNVEV come from the germline V gene (reference sequence). Trimming pared 7 bases from V and 4 bases from J, leaving 16 bases between. In DNA form, the CDR3 reads TGTGCCAGCACCACTTCCTATGGGGGAGAGACCCAGTACTTC. It encodes CASTTSYGGETQYF.

The chain carries TRBV19 and TRBJ2-7; possibly TRBD2 for D (6 bases). Trimming shortened V by 3 bases and J by 3 bases, and 15 bases separated the two germline ends. Germline lookup yields CDR1 LNHDA and CDR2 SQIVND (reference sequence). The CDR3 runs to 15 residues. The CDR3 sequence: CASSIHDSGNYEQYF. CDR3 bases: TGTGCCAGTAGTATTCACGATAGCGGCAACTACGAGCAGTACTTC.

This rearrangement joins TRBV11-3 to TRBJ2-1; D unclear. CDR3 length: 13 residues. Germline V gene data show CDR1 as SGHNT and CDR2 as YENEEA. The V gene lost 1 base and the J gene lost 9 bases, with 10 bases spanning the gap. The CDR3 DNA sequence: TGTGCCAGCAGCTTAGTTTCGGAAGGTGAGCAGTTCTTC. It specifies CASSLVSEGEQFF.

The V and J genes are TRBV11-3 and TRBJ2-1, with unresolved D. This CDR3 contains 14 residues. V lost 5 bases and J 6 bases, leaving 14 bases between the germline ends. Germline CDR1 and CDR2: SGHNT and YENEEA. The CDR3 sequence: CASSTGRGSNEQFF. As DNA, the CDR3 is TGTGCCAGCAGCACCGGCCGTGGGTCCAATGAGCAGTTCTTC. The full variable domain, its missing parts supplied by reference TRBV11-3 and TRBJ2-1, is EAGVVQSPRYKIIEKKQPVAFWCNPISGHNTLYWYLQNLGQGPELLIRYENEEAVDDSQLPKDRFSAERLKGVDSTLKIQPAELGDSAVYLCASSTGRGSNEQFFGPGTRLTVL.

The chain carries TRBV6-4 and TRBJ2-2; D is uncertain. CDR3 length: 17 amino acids. CDR1 is MRHNA and CDR2 is SNTAGT in the germline V gene. The ends were cut back, 2 bases at V and 4 bases at J, with 17 bases in the middle. CDR3 in amino acids: CASSDEVSVPSTGELFF. The CDR3 DNA reads TGTGCCAGCAGTGACGAGGTTAGTGTGCCGAGCACCGGGGAGCTGTTTTTT.

V is TRBV12-5 and J is TRBJ1-2; D remains ambiguous. Germline V gives CDR1 LGHNT, CDR2 FRNRAP. The CDR3 spans 14 residues. V was pared by 1 base and J by 4 bases, with 10 bases between. The CDR3, as DNA: TGTGCTAGTGGTTTGGGGAGCGGCTCCTATGGCTACACCTTC. This translates into CASGLGSGSYGYTF.